Each of the 30 T cell receptor beta chains below was sequenced from the same sample in a study of blood T cell repertoires in COVID-19. Profiled with immunoSEQ multiplex PCR; TCRdb holds only in-frame clones, not every one. The table lists some 260,000 clones, roughly 83% of them singletons. Material for sequencing was peripheral blood. Receptors originate from a man at least 80 years old with acute or convalescent COVID-19.

This clone was counted once. The chain employs TRBV5-1 and TRBJ2-1; 11 bases agree with TRBD2. This CDR3 contains 15 residues. In germline, CDR1 is SGHRS, CDR2 YFSETQ. J lost 7 bases, V lost 1 base, and 4 bases had no gene match. This chain's CDR3 is CASSLSLAGGNEQFF. DNA for the CDR3: TGCGCCAGCAGCTTGAGTCTAGCGGGGGGTAATGAGCAGTTCTTC.

The gene calls are TRBV7-9 and TRBJ2-1; TRBD2 aligns across 14 bases. In germline, CDR1 is SEHNR, CDR2 FQNEAQ (reference sequence). CDR3 length: 17 amino acids. V trimming: 3 bases; J trimming: 9 bases; junction bases outside the gene matches: 10. CDR3 sequence: CASSLAGWTSGRSEQFF. Here the CDR3 DNA reads TGTGCCAGCAGCTTGGCCGGTTGGACTAGCGGGAGGAGTGAGCAGTTCTTC.

The chain couples TRBV7-2 to TRBJ2-2, with 13 nucleotides matching TRBD2. Germline CDR1 is SGHTA and CDR2 is FQGNSA. The V and J ends lost 0 bases and 6 bases, in that order; junction bases with no gene match: 4. The CDR3 contains 17 residues. This CDR3 is CASSLALTSGRAGELFF. The CDR3 DNA sequence: TGTGCCAGCAGCTTAGCTTTAACTAGCGGGAGGGCCGGGGAGCTGTTTTTT.

This chain joins TRBV5-1 and TRBJ2-1; 10 bases match TRBD2. The CDR3 contains 17 residues. Trimming removed 1 base from V and 5 bases from J; junction bases left unmatched: 9. The germline CDR1 and CDR2 sequences are SGHRS and YFSETQ. The CDR3 is CASSLPPSGGADNEQFF. The DNA of the CDR3 is TGCGCCAGCAGCTTGCCCCCCAGCGGGGGGGCCGACAATGAGCAGTTCTTC.

This clone was observed once. This chain links TRBV29-1 with TRBJ2-7; weak D call: TRBD1 (6 bases). Per the germline V gene, CDR1 is SQVTM and CDR2 is ANQGSEA. The length of the CDR3 is 13 residues. V was trimmed by 4 bases and J by 3 bases, leaving 13 bases between them. The CDR3 here is CSVGSGVFYEQYF. DNA of the CDR3: TGCAGCGTTGGGTCAGGGGTCTTCTACGAGCAGTACTTC.

The chain recombines TRBV6-5 with TRBJ2-7; 13 nucleotides line up with TRBD2. Germline values: CDR1 MNHEY, CDR2 SVGAGI. V was pared by 6 bases and J by 7 bases, with 6 bases of the junction left unmatched. CDR3 length equals 14 residues. CDR3 DNA: TGTGCCAGCAGAGGACTAGCGGGAGTTCAGGAGCAGTACTTC. This gives the protein CASRGLAGVQEQYF.

This chain connects TRBV6-5 to TRBJ1-4; a weak D match, TRBD1 (5 bases). The germline V and J ends were trimmed by 0 bases and 8 bases, with 13 bases remaining between them. Germline V gene sequence: CDR1 MNHEY, CDR2 SVGAGI. This CDR3 contains 15 residues. This CDR3 reads CASSYSAGMGEKLFF. In DNA, the CDR3 is TGTGCCAGCAGTTACTCAGCAGGGATGGGGGAAAAACTGTTTTTT.

V and J are TRBV7-9 and TRBJ1-4; a possible D gene is TRBD1 (6 bases). V was trimmed by 7 bases and J by 6 bases, leaving 18 bases between them. Germline-derived CDR1 and CDR2 are SEHNR and FQNEAQ (reference sequence). This CDR3 contains 15 residues. CDR3 sequence: CASTRMGTMDEKLFF. The DNA for the CDR3 is TGTGCCAGCACCCGGATGGGGACAATGGATGAAAAACTGTTTTTT.

The chain has TRBV5-4 and TRBJ1-3; 8 nucleotides agree with TRBD1. CDR1 SGHNT and CDR2 YYREEE come from the germline V gene (reference sequence). The V segment lost 4 bases and the J segment 1 base; nucleotides outside the gene matches: 10. This CDR3 region has 17 residues. CDR3 sequence reads: CASSRSGNRGSGNTIYF. CDR3 bases: TGTGCCAGCAGCCGCTCGGGCAACAGGGGGTCTGGAAACACCATATATTTT.

This clone was counted a single time. The chain uses TRBV28 and TRBJ2-7; maybe TRBD2 (5 bases). The germline CDR1 and CDR2 sequences are MDHEN and SYDVKM. Trimming cost V 6 bases and J 0 bases, with 6 bases left between them. This CDR3 has 12 residues. The CDR3 DNA reads as TGTGCCAGCAGAGGGAGCTCCTACGAGCAGTACTTC. The encoded protein is CASRGSSYEQYF.

This clone occurred once. One junction end disagrees with the germline gene, perhaps due to a read error. The genes are TRBV18 and TRBJ2-1; 8 positions match TRBD1. The CDR3 length is 15 residues. The germline CDR1 and CDR2 sequences are KGHSH and LQKENI. The CDR3 region is CASSPPGQVHNEQFF. The DNA for the CDR3 is TGTGCCAGCTCCCCACCGGGACAGGTGCACAATGAGCAGTTCTTC.

The V gene is TRBV29-1, the J gene TRBJ2-7; weak D call: TRBD1 (6 bases). The CDR3 length is 15 residues. Germline V gene lookup returns CDR1 SQVTM and CDR2 ANQGSEA. V shed 1 base and J shed 3 bases, with 16 bases lying between them. The CDR3 loop reads CSVEGAGENYYEQYF. CDR3 nucleotides: TGCAGCGTTGAAGGGGCAGGGGAGAATTACTACGAGCAGTACTTC.

CDR3 coding DNA: TGTGCCAGCTCAGCGGACAGTCCGAATTCACCCCTCCACTTT. Protein product: CASSADSPNSPLHF. The chain combines TRBV18 with TRBJ1-6; possibly TRBD1 for D (6 bases). V was clipped by 5 bases and J by 7 bases, with 12 bases between them. The length of the CDR3 is 14 residues. Germline lookup yields CDR1 KGHSH and CDR2 LQKENI.

This chain uses TRBV3-1 (or the pseudogene TRBV3-2) with TRBJ2-7; D may be TRBD2 (5 bases). This CDR3 has 14 residues. V was shortened by 4 bases and J by 1 base, with 11 bases between the two germline ends. Germline V CDR1 and CDR2: LGHDT, YNNKEL (reference sequence). CDR3 nucleotide sequence: TGTGCCAGCAGCCCCACACTAGTTTCCTACGAGCAGTACTTC. Its translation is CASSPTLVSYEQYF.

The V gene is TRBV7-3, the J gene TRBJ2-1, with TRBD2 identical over 10 bases. The CDR3 is 17 residues long. The germline CDR1 and CDR2 sequences are SGHTA and FQGTGA. V dropped 5 bases and J dropped 8; count of bases not matched to a gene: 15. Here the CDR3 reads CASSQTPPSGRRDEQFF. CDR3 nucleotide sequence: TGTGCCAGCAGCCAAACACCCCCTAGCGGGAGACGCGATGAGCAGTTCTTC.

The chain joins TRBV27 to TRBJ1-6, with D unclear. Germline lookup yields CDR1 MNHEY and CDR2 SMNVEV (reference sequence). This CDR3 is built from 16 residues. Trimming pared 8 bases from V and 7 bases from J, leaving 21 bases between. For the CDR3, the DNA is TGTGCCAGCGGCCGTTCGAGGAACTCCCCGAATTCACCCCTCCACTTT. Its protein is CASGRSRNSPNSPLHF.

The chain joins TRBV5-5 to TRBJ1-6; D perhaps matches TRBD1 (6 bases). CDR1 SGHKS and CDR2 YYEKEE come from the germline V gene (reference sequence). V lost 3 bases to trimming and J lost 5 bases, with 24 bases between them. The CDR3 covers 19 residues. CDR3 nucleotide sequence: TGTGCCAGCAGCTCACATGGATCTCTACAGGGAATCAATAATTCACCCCTCCACTTT. Encoded protein: CASSSHGSLQGINNSPLHF.

The gene calls are TRBV6-4 and TRBJ1-2, with D possibly matching TRBD1 (6 bases). Trimming removed 0 bases from V and 8 bases from J, with 16 bases in between. Germline V CDR1 and CDR2: MRHNA, SNTAGT. The CDR3 is made up of 15 amino acids. Here the CDR3 DNA reads TGTGCCAGCAGTGACTCCGGGGGGCGGTCGGCCGGCTACACCTTC. It is translated as CASSDSGGRSAGYTF.

The chain has TRBV5-1 and TRBJ1-2, with 9 positions matching TRBD1. Looked up from germline, CDR1 is SGHRS and CDR2 is YFSETQ. This CDR3 is 13 amino acids long. Trimming cost V 0 bases and J 7 bases; bases outside gene matches: 1. DNA for the CDR3: TGCGCCAGCAGCTTGGGGGACAGGGCTGGCTACACCTTC. Translating gives CASSLGDRAGYTF.

This clone was recorded once. V usage is TRBV28 and J usage is TRBJ1-3, with D unclear. CDR1 is MDHEN and CDR2 is SYDVKM in the germline V gene. This CDR3 is built from 11 residues. V was clipped by 4 bases and J by 4 bases, with 2 bases between them. This chain's CDR3 is CASSSGNTIYF. The CDR3 DNA follows: TGTGCCAGCAGTTCGGGAAACACCATATATTTT.

This clone was seen once. This chain joins TRBV3-1 (or the pseudogene TRBV3-2) and TRBJ1-6; 8 bases align to TRBD1. The V gene's germline CDR1 is LGHDT and CDR2 YNNKEL (reference sequence). The CDR3 totals 14 residues. The junction had 6 bases not matched to a gene; V was cut back by 5 bases and J by 9 bases. The CDR3 here is CASSKTGEGSPLHF. DNA for the CDR3: TGTGCCAGCAGCAAGACAGGGGAGGGTTCACCCCTCCACTTT.

V is TRBV3-1 (or the pseudogene TRBV3-2) and J is TRBJ2-1, with a tentative D call TRBD1 (5 bases). This CDR3 is built from 15 residues. The ends were cut back, 3 bases at V and 6 bases at J, with 15 bases in the middle. In germline, CDR1 is LGHDT, CDR2 YNNKEL (reference sequence). CDR3 sequence: CASSQIQGAVNEQFF. The CDR3 nucleotides are TGTGCCAGCAGCCAGATCCAAGGGGCCGTCAATGAGCAGTTCTTC.

The genes are TRBV5-1 and TRBJ2-5, with a possible D match to TRBD2 (6 bases). Per germline, CDR1 SGHRS and CDR2 YFSETQ. The CDR3 contains 14 residues. The ends were cut back, 4 bases at V and 1 base at J, with 11 bases in the middle. The DNA for the CDR3 is TGCGCCAGCAGCCACGTGGGAGGCCAAGAGACCCAGTACTTC. Its translation: CASSHVGGQETQYF.

This clone was seen only a few times. Distinct nucleotide sequences in the sample also encode this CDR3. The rearrangement uses TRBV5-1 and TRBJ2-2; 8 nucleotides agree with TRBD1. Germline trimming cut 4 bases from V and 3 bases from J; bases unmatched to any gene: 5. Germline values: CDR1 SGHRS, CDR2 YFSETQ. This CDR3 has 15 amino acids. The DNA for the CDR3 is TGCGCCAGCAGCCTCCAGGGGGCCGACACCGGGGAGCTGTTTTTT. Encoded protein: CASSLQGADTGELFF.

This clone showed up just a few times. The chain couples TRBV28 to TRBJ1-3; D call uncertain. Germline-derived CDR1 and CDR2 are MDHEN and SYDVKM. This CDR3 has 16 amino acids. The V and J ends lost 1 base and 1 base respectively, with 11 bases between them. The DNA of the CDR3 is TGTGCCAGCAGTTTATCTACGGGAAGGTCTGGAAACACCATATATTTT. Protein product: CASSLSTGRSGNTIYF.

The rearrangement joins TRBV5-6 to TRBJ1-2, with a possible D match to TRBD1 (5 bases). With 3 bases removed from V and 4 bases from J, the gap between germline ends came to 10 bases. The CDR3 covers 13 residues. Per germline, CDR1 SGHDT and CDR2 YYEEEE. CDR3 residues: CASSSDSFYGYTF. Written as DNA, the CDR3 is TGTGCCAGCAGCTCCGACAGCTTCTATGGCTACACCTTC. The variable domain in full, completed from reference TRBV5-6 and TRBJ1-2, reads DAGVTQSPTHLIKTRGQQVTLRCSPKSGHDTVSWYQQALGQGPQFIFQYYEEEERQRGNFPDRFSGHQFPNYSSELNVNALLLGDSALYLCASSSDSFYGYTFGSGTRLTVV.

J is TRBJ2-3 and V is TRBV5-4, with a tentative D call TRBD2 (6 bases). The V gene's germline CDR1 is SGHNT and CDR2 YYREEE (reference sequence). The CDR3 covers 15 residues. Trimming stripped 4 bases from V and 1 base from J, with 13 bases between. Here the CDR3 DNA reads TGTGCCAGCAGCGTTGGCGGGGCAGGCACAGATACGCAGTATTTT. This codes for CASSVGGAGTDTQYF.

This chain connects TRBV2 to TRBJ2-1, with 7 bases fitting TRBD1. Germline CDR1 and CDR2: SNHLY and FYNNEI. V dropped 6 bases and J dropped 7; count of bases not matched to a gene: 9. The length of the CDR3 is 14 residues. In DNA form, the CDR3 reads TGTGCCAGCAGCCGGGACAGAGGGAGAAATGAGCAGTTCTTC. Amino acids: CASSRDRGRNEQFF.

This clone turned up a few times. The CDR3 spells CASSFAGGAGANVLTF. CDR3 coding DNA: TGTGCCAGCAGTTTTGCAGGGGGCGCCGGGGCCAACGTCCTGACTTTC. This chain links TRBV27 with TRBJ2-6, with 8 bases matching TRBD1. This CDR3 is 16 amino acids long. The germline V gene encodes CDR1 MNHEY and CDR2 SMNVEV (reference sequence). Trimming took 3 bases from V and 4 from J; bases not matched to a gene: 5.

The chain employs TRBV19 and TRBJ1-2, with D possibly being TRBD1 (5 bases). This CDR3 has 16 amino acids. Germline loops: CDR1 LNHDA, CDR2 SQIVND (reference sequence). V shed 0 bases and J shed 0 bases, with 11 bases lying between them. CDR3 protein: CASSIEAGPPNYGYTF. CDR3 bases: TGTGCCAGTAGTATAGAGGCGGGACCACCTAACTATGGCTACACCTTC.